The next 8 T cell receptor beta chains were all read from a single sample in a study of cytomegalovirus exposure and HLA in healthy donors. This PCR relied on a set of 60 Vbeta primers and 13 Jbeta primers. Assay used: immunoSEQ multiplex PCR; TCRdb lists only in-frame clones, some missing. In the table there are approximately 160,000 clones, about 77% of which are singletons. Sequencing used PBMCs. These TCRs come from a woman aged 40 to 50 in good health and CMV-seropositive.

The chain couples TRBV5-4 to TRBJ2-5; TRBD1 might be the D (5 bases). Germline loops: CDR1 SGHNT, CDR2 YYREEE (reference sequence). The CDR3 spans 11 residues. V lost 4 bases and J lost 5, with 6 bases in between. In nucleotides, the CDR3 is TGTGCCAGCAGCCCAGGGGAGACCCAGTACTTC. Translation: CASSPGETQYF.

This chain connects TRBV7-2 to TRBJ2-1, with D tentatively TRBD2 (5 bases). Trimming left V 4 bases short and J 9 bases short, with 16 bases between. This CDR3 is built from 14 residues. Germline V gene sequence: CDR1 SGHTA, CDR2 FQGNSA. CDR3 protein: CASSSTHSGLEQFF. The CDR3 coding sequence is TGTGCCAGCAGCTCCACCCACTCAGGACTTGAGCAGTTCTTC.

This chain uses TRBV6-6 with TRBJ1-2; 8 bases line up with TRBD1. J lost 8 bases, V lost 8 bases, and 7 bases had no gene match. This CDR3 spans 12 amino acids. In germline, CDR1 is MNHNY, CDR2 SVGAGI (reference sequence). CDR3 protein: CASRPDRDGYTF. CDR3 bases: TGTGCCAGCCGCCCGGACAGGGACGGCTACACCTTC.

The J gene is TRBJ2-3, the V gene TRBV12-5; the match to TRBD1 covers 10 bases. This CDR3 is built from 15 residues. The J segment lost 4 bases and the V segment lost 8 bases, leaving 9 bases of the junction unmatched. Germline V gives CDR1 LGHNT, CDR2 FRNRAP. The CDR3 is CASRRDRGPPDTQYF. CDR3 coding DNA: TGTGCTAGTCGGAGAGACAGGGGGCCCCCAGATACGCAGTATTTT. Drawing the rest from reference TRBV12-5 and TRBJ2-3, the complete variable domain is DARVTQTPRHKVTEMGQEVTMRCQPILGHNTVFWYRQTMMQGLELLAYFRNRAPLDDSGMPKDRFSAEMPDATLATLKIQPSEPRDSAVYFCASRRDRGPPDTQYFGPGTRLTVL.

V is TRBV28 and J is TRBJ2-4; D possibly corresponds to TRBD1 (6 bases). Germline-derived CDR1 and CDR2 are MDHEN and SYDVKM. There are 12 residues in the CDR3. V was clipped by 8 bases and J by 3 bases, with 8 bases between them. The CDR3 sequence: CASLDSKNIQYF. DNA of the CDR3: TGTGCCAGCCTGGACAGCAAAAACATTCAGTACTTC.

V usage is TRBV10-3 and J usage is TRBJ1-6; a weak D match, TRBD1 (5 bases). Germline V gene lookup returns CDR1 ENHRY and CDR2 SYGVKD. The CDR3 length is 15 residues. Trimming cost V 6 bases and J 7 bases, with 16 bases left between them. CDR3 loop: CAISGKGQTNSPLHF. The CDR3, as DNA: TGTGCCATCAGCGGAAAGGGGCAAACAAATTCACCCCTCCACTTT.

The genes are TRBV25-1 and TRBJ1-6; the D gene is possibly TRBD1 (5 bases). The ends were cut back, 5 bases at V and 0 bases at J, with 11 bases in the middle. Germline loops: CDR1 MGHDK, CDR2 SYGVNS. The CDR3 is 16 residues long. In nucleotides, the CDR3 is TGTGCCAGCAGTCACACAGGTCACTCCTATAATTCACCCCTCCACTTT. Its translation: CASSHTGHSYNSPLHF.

This clone showed up just a few times. The CDR3 reads CASSSWGPSLNQPQHF. The CDR3 DNA follows: TGTGCCAGTTCTTCGTGGGGCCCCAGCCTCAATCAGCCCCAGCATTTT. The rearrangement links TRBV19 to TRBJ1-5, with D maybe TRBD1 (5 bases). V was shortened by 8 bases and J by 3 bases, with 20 bases between the two germline ends. Germline V gene lookup returns CDR1 LNHDA and CDR2 SQIVND (reference sequence). The CDR3 length is 16 residues.